The 18 T cell receptor beta chains reported below all come from one sample, sequenced in a study of blood T cells in healthy people across ages. Combining a sample-barcoded 5' primer with a J-beta primer mix, a second PCR ran for about 7 to 12 cycles. TCRdb passed the 5' RACE reads through MiXCR, listing each CDR3 protein once. The table shows about a million distinct CDR3 sequences, with more than 30% occurring only once. Input material: blood. All receptors come from a man between 18 and 35 years old in good health.

The chain couples TRBV7-3 to TRBJ2-1; TRBD2 aligns across 7 bases. Germline CDR1 and CDR2: SGHTA and FQGTGA. Unmatched junction bases numbered 12, after V lost 3 bases and J lost 4 bases. This CDR3 is built from 17 residues. The CDR3 region is CASSFRPPGLTYNEQFF. The CDR3 bases are TGTGCCAGCAGCTTTAGGCCCCCGGGACTAACTTACAATGAGCAGTTCTTC.

This clonotype came up a few times. The chain couples TRBV7-2 to TRBJ2-1; D not resolved. CDR3 length equals 14 residues. V lost 4 bases and J 5 bases, leaving 12 bases between the germline ends. The germline CDR1 and CDR2 sequences are SGHTA and FQGNSA. CDR3 region: CASSSGRQNNEQFF. The CDR3 DNA is TGTGCCAGCAGCTCTGGGCGGCAGAACAATGAGCAGTTCTTC.

This clonotype was observed a handful of times. The V and J genes are TRBV10-2 and TRBJ1-5; 7 nucleotides agree with TRBD1. This CDR3 has 15 amino acids. The junction had 8 bases not matched to a gene; V was cut back by 2 bases and J by 7 bases. CDR1 and CDR2 (germline): WSHSY, SAAADI. In DNA, the CDR3 is TGCGCCAGCAGTGAGCCACAGGGGTTCTACCAGCCCCAGCATTTT. This gives the protein CASSEPQGFYQPQHF.

A note on this clonotype: A much bigger clone sits one base away, suggesting this may be a read error. J is TRBJ1-2 and V is TRBV4-1, with a weak D call TRBD1 (5 bases). CDR3 length: 15 amino acids. Germline V lookup: CDR1 MGHRA, CDR2 YSYEKL. The CDR3 DNA reads as TGCGCCAGCAGCCCCACGACAGAAGCTAACTATGACTACACCTTC. Residues: CASSPTTEANYDYTF.

The genes are TRBV9 and TRBJ2-3; D call uncertain. Per germline, CDR1 SGDLS and CDR2 YYNGEE. The V end lost 1 base, the J end lost 4 bases, and 13 bases lay between the germline ends. The CDR3 totals 15 residues. The CDR3 nucleotides read TGTGCCAGCAGCGTATTTGAGGAGTCCGCAGATACGCAGTATTTT. Amino acid sequence: CASSVFEESADTQYF. Looking up the rest from reference TRBV9 and TRBJ2-3 gives the full variable domain: DSGVTQTPKHLITATGQRVTLRCSPRSGDLSVYWYQQSLDQGLQFLIQYYNGEERAKGNILERFSAQQFPDLHSELNLSSLELGDSALYFCASSVFEESADTQYFGPGTRLTVL.

This rearrangement joins TRBV4-1 to TRBJ1-2; TRBD1 matches at 8 bases. Trimming took 3 bases from V and 0 from J; bases not matched to a gene: 6. The CDR3 length is 16 residues. Germline V gene sequence: CDR1 MGHRA, CDR2 YSYEKL. CDR3 bases: TGCGCCAGCAGCCAGCTGTTCAGGGGGCCTAACTATGGCTACACCTTC. This sequence encodes CASSQLFRGPNYGYTF.

This chain connects TRBV10-3 to TRBJ1-1; TRBD1 agrees at 7 bases. J was trimmed by 4 bases and V by 2 bases; bases with no gene match: 10. The V gene's germline CDR1 is ENHRY and CDR2 SYGVKD. The CDR3 is 16 residues long. The CDR3 protein is CAISERGTGEFTEAFF. DNA for the CDR3: TGTGCCATCAGTGAGAGGGGAACAGGGGAATTCACTGAAGCTTTCTTT.

There are many counts of this clonotype. The CDR3, as DNA: TGCAGTGCTGCGGGGGAACCTAACTATGGCTACACCTTC. Translated, it gives CSAAGEPNYGYTF. V and J are TRBV20-1 and TRBJ1-2; D may be TRBD1 (5 bases). Trimming cost V 5 bases and J 0 bases, with 10 bases left between them. The CDR3 contains 13 residues. The V gene's germline CDR1 is DFQATT and CDR2 SNEGSKA (reference sequence).

This clonotype was found a few times. The chain combines TRBV7-2 with TRBJ1-5; 7 positions match TRBD1. The J segment lost 4 bases and the V segment lost 5 bases, leaving 8 bases of the junction unmatched. Per the germline V gene, CDR1 is SGHTA and CDR2 is FQGNSA. This CDR3 is built from 15 residues. CDR3 nucleotides: TGTGCCAGCAGCACCCAGACAGGGCCGAATCAGCCCCAGCATTTT. Translated, it gives CASSTQTGPNQPQHF.

CDR3 DNA: TGTGCCAGCAGCGTAGCTCAGGGAGAGAATTCACCCCTCCACTTT. Protein product: CASSVAQGENSPLHF. The rearrangement joins TRBV9 to TRBJ1-6; D is perhaps TRBD1 (5 bases). The CDR3 runs 15 residues. CDR1 and CDR2 (germline): SGDLS, YYNGEE. Trimming removed 0 bases from V and 7 bases from J, with 11 bases in between. Together with reference TRBV9 and TRBJ1-6, the CDR3 gives the full variable domain: DSGVTQTPKHLITATGQRVTLRCSPRSGDLSVYWYQQSLDQGLQFLIQYYNGEERAKGNILERFSAQQFPDLHSELNLSSLELGDSALYFCASSVAQGENSPLHFGNGTRLTVT.

This clonotype has just a few counts. The chain couples TRBV7-9 to TRBJ2-1; D not certain. Germline loops: CDR1 SEHNR, CDR2 FQNEAQ (reference sequence). Deletions cut 5 bases from V and 5 bases from J, with 7 bases between. This CDR3 spans 12 amino acids. In nucleotides, the CDR3 is TGTGCCAGCAGCCGACTCGACAATGAGCAGTTCTTC. Its protein is CASSRLDNEQFF.

The table lists this clonotype with a few counts. CDR3 in amino acids: CASSSPGGLGNTEAFF. For the CDR3, the DNA is TGTGCCAGCAGCTCCCCCGGGGGGTTGGGGAACACTGAAGCTTTCTTT. This sequence joins TRBV11-2 and TRBJ1-1, with D possibly matching TRBD1 (5 bases). There are 16 residues in the CDR3. Trimming shortened V by 4 bases and J by 1 base, and 16 bases separated the two germline ends. Germline V gives CDR1 SGHAT, CDR2 FQNNGV.

This clonotype was detected only a few times. The rearrangement joins TRBV4-3 to TRBJ2-5; tentative D call: TRBD2 (6 bases). The CDR3 is made up of 15 amino acids. Trimming pared 0 bases from V and 4 bases from J, leaving 12 bases between. Germline CDR1 is LGHNA and CDR2 is YSLEER. CDR3 region: CASSQESWGVETQYF. The CDR3 DNA reads TGCGCCAGCAGCCAAGAATCCTGGGGGGTAGAGACCCAGTACTTC.

This chain connects TRBV18 to TRBJ2-5; 10 bases map to TRBD2. The CDR3 runs 14 residues. CDR1 and CDR2 from the germline V gene are KGHSH and LQKENI. J gave up 11 bases and V 3 bases, and 9 bases lay outside the gene matches. The DNA for the CDR3 is TGTGCCAGCTCACCGTATAGCGGGGGGAATGAGCAGTACTTC. This codes for CASSPYSGGNEQYF.

This rearrangement joins TRBV6-6 to TRBJ1-1; D not resolved. CDR1 MNHNY and CDR2 SVGAGI come from the germline V gene (reference sequence). V lost 2 bases and J lost 4, with 8 bases in between. CDR3 length equals 13 residues. The CDR3 loop is CASSYLASTEAFF. DNA for the CDR3: TGTGCCAGCAGTTACCTCGCATCCACTGAAGCTTTCTTT.

The chain couples TRBV6-1 to TRBJ1-5; 7 bases fit TRBD1. The length of the CDR3 is 15 residues. Germline loops: CDR1 MNHNS, CDR2 SASEGT. J was trimmed by 1 base and V by 6 bases; bases with no gene match: 6. CDR3 in amino acids: CASRNRGASNQPQHF. The CDR3 DNA follows: TGTGCCAGCAGAAACAGGGGCGCGAGCAATCAGCCCCAGCATTTT.

With regard to this clonotype: A read error may be the cause here, since a much bigger clone is one base away. This chain uses TRBV3-1 with TRBJ1-1; 7 bases are shared with TRBD1. V trimming: 0 bases; J trimming: 3 bases; junction bases outside the gene matches: 1. The CDR3 is 14 amino acids. The germline CDR1 and CDR2 sequences are LGHDT and YNNKEL (reference sequence). CDR3 coding DNA: TGTGCCAGCAGCCAAGATCAGGGGGACACTGAAGCTTTCTTT. It is translated as CASSQDQGDTEAFF.

The count of this clonotype is one. The chain carries TRBV7-9 and TRBJ2-3; D may be TRBD1 or TRBD2 (5 bases each). CDR3 size: 19 residues. Germline V gives CDR1 SEHNR, CDR2 FQNEAQ (reference sequence). Trimming removed 2 bases at V and 7 bases at J, with 28 bases between. The CDR3 DNA sequence: TGTGCCAGCAGCTTATCCCCTCGCCCGGGACCGGAATCATCAAATACGCAGTATTTT. As protein: CASSLSPRPGPESSNTQYF.